The subject of this entry is one TCR beta chain. The antigen is not known. Germline loops: CDR1 MNHEY, CDR2 SMNVEV (reference sequence). The CDR3 length is 14 residues. This sample was included in a study of cytomegalovirus exposure and HLA in healthy donors. Whole-study results and caveats: Overall, roughly 170 TCR beta chains were annotated as cytomegalovirus-associated.

Healthy bone marrow donors made up the donors. The PCR had 60 Vbeta and 13 Jbeta primers. Profiled with immunoSEQ multiplex PCR; TCRdb holds only in-frame clones, not every one. This sample has approximately 160,000 clones, with about four fifths found just once. The TCR was taken from a man aged 45-60 years in good health and CMV-seropositive. The sequenced material came from PBMCs. The chain combines TRBV27 with TRBJ2-5, with TRBD1 matching 8 bases. The tail of the sequence fits TRBJ2-7 better, so the J call may be wrong. CDR3 sequence reads: CASSLARQGSEQYF. The CDR3 DNA follows: TGTGCCAGCAGTTTAGCACGACAGGGGAGCGAGCAGTACTTC.